This T cell receptor beta chain is from a study of graft-versus-host responses after intestinal transplantation. For the study at large: Anti-thymocyte globulin induction was given to all recipients, followed by tacrolimus and steroids for roughly three years. Whole-study results and caveats: Allografts of patients with graft-donor T cell macrochimerism showed high graft-versus-host to host-versus-graft clone ratios. The study associated peak circulating GvH clone levels with early post-transplant HvG declines. Detection of GvH clones occurred in recipient marrow, and some had their first appearance in ileum or blood.

The data were produced by immunoSEQ multiplex PCR, yet TCRdb's version contains in-frame clones alone and is incomplete. Of roughly 5,000 clones listed, around 71% are singletons. Comments on this clone: Its antigen is undetermined.

The source is a human patient who received an intestinal transplant, so some T cells may come from the graft donor. This specimen consisted of PBMCs, obtained roughly 320 days after intestinal transplant.

The CDR3 DNA reads TGTGCCAGCAGCTTCTGGGGGGGCCACGAGCAGTACTTC. It codes for CASSFWGGHEQYF. V and J are TRBV5-4 and TRBJ2-7; TRBD2 might be the D (7 bases). This CDR3 has 13 residues. V gave up 2 bases and J gave up 5 bases, with 11 bases separating them. The germline V gene encodes CDR1 SGHNT and CDR2 YYREEE (reference sequence). Combining the CDR3 with reference TRBV5-4 and TRBJ2-7 gives the whole variable domain ETGVTQSPTHLIKTRGQQVTLRCSSQSGHNTVSWYQQALGQGPQFIFQYYREEENGRGNFPPRFSGLQFPNYSSELNVNALELDDSALYLCASSFWGGHEQYFGPGTRLTVT.